These 16 T cell receptor beta chains share one sample of origin, sequenced in a study of preoperative IRX-2 immunotherapy in early breast cancer. Generated by immunoSEQ multiplex PCR, the TCRdb table keeps only in-frame clones and is missing some. The sample includes 40,000 to 50,000 clones, roughly 80% of them seen just once. Treatment reported: preoperative locoregional IRX-2 cytokine immunotherapy. Sequencing used tumor tissue, obtained after IRX-2 immunotherapy. These TCRs come from a human donor with breast cancer.

The V call is TRBV10-2, the J call TRBJ2-7; 11 nucleotides match TRBD1. The CDR3 covers 12 residues. The germline V gene has CDR1 WSHSY and CDR2 SAAADI. Losses at the gene ends were 3 bases for V and 12 bases for J; bases not matched to a gene: 4. CDR3 sequence: CASSDGTGGWYF. Written as DNA, the CDR3 is TGCGCCAGCAGTGATGGGACAGGGGGATGGTACTTC.

The chain combines TRBV29-1 with TRBJ2-7; D is perhaps TRBD2 (6 bases). The CDR3 spans 13 residues. V gave up 6 bases and J gave up 6 bases, with 18 bases separating them. Germline V CDR1 and CDR2: SQVTM, ANQGSEA. The CDR3 here is CSVGGLARGEQYF. DNA of the CDR3: TGCAGCGTGGGGGGACTTGCGCGGGGCGAGCAGTACTTC.

This clone was seen more than once but under ten times. The chain couples TRBV5-1 to TRBJ2-7; either TRBD1 or TRBD2 may supply D (6 bases each). Germline assignment: CDR1 SGHRS and CDR2 YFSETQ. The CDR3 has 18 amino acids. The V end was cut by 0 bases, the J end by 0 bases, with 19 bases between. The CDR3 nucleotides are TGCGCCAGCAGCTTGGTTGCCCTGGGGGGCCCCAGCTCCTACGAGCAGTACTTC. Protein: CASSLVALGGPSSYEQYF. The whole variable domain, filled in from reference TRBV5-1 and TRBJ2-7, reads KAGVTQTPRYLIKTRGQQVTLSCSPISGHRSVSWYQQTPGQGLQFLFEYFSETQRNKGNFPGRFSGRQFSNSRSEMNVSTLELGDSALYLCASSLVALGGPSSYEQYFGPGTRLTVT.

The chain links TRBV5-1 to TRBJ1-1; the D is unclear. The CDR3 sequence is 14 residues long. Germline lookup yields CDR1 SGHRS and CDR2 YFSETQ. V was clipped by 4 bases and J by 4 bases, with 14 bases between them. CDR3 sequence (DNA): TGCGCCAGCAGCCACAGATTTGATGGCACTGAAGCTTTCTTT. Residues: CASSHRFDGTEAFF.

The chain carries TRBV7-6 and TRBJ1-6, with 8 positions matching TRBD1. CDR3 length equals 16 residues. The V gene end was trimmed by 5 bases and the J gene end by 7 bases; junction bases not matched to a gene: 10. Germline CDR1 is SGHVS and CDR2 is FNYEAQ. CDR3 amino acids: CASSQTGGTGNSPLHF. The CDR3, as DNA: TGTGCCAGCAGCCAAACAGGCGGGACAGGCAATTCACCCCTCCACTTT.

This clone appeared a few times. V gene TRBV6-9 combines with J gene TRBJ2-2; D is possibly TRBD2 (6 bases). The germline V gene encodes CDR1 MNHGY and CDR2 SVAAGI. This CDR3 has 14 residues. The V and J ends lost 10 bases and 2 bases respectively, with 14 bases between them. In DNA, the CDR3 is TGTGCCACGACCCGGGACTCAAACACCGGGGAGCTGTTTTTT. Translating gives CATTRDSNTGELFF.

The CDR3 nucleotides are TGTGCCAGCTCACCGAATAAAGCCATAGGAGATACGCAGTATTTT. Translation: CASSPNKAIGDTQYF. The chain combines TRBV18 with TRBJ2-3; no clear D gene. The V and J ends lost 3 bases and 5 bases respectively, with 15 bases between them. The germline V gene has CDR1 KGHSH and CDR2 LQKENI. The CDR3 length is 15 residues.

The gene calls are TRBV5-1 and TRBJ2-7, with D maybe TRBD1 (6 bases). CDR1 and CDR2 (germline): SGHRS, YFSETQ. The CDR3 consists of 14 residues. Trimming took off 0 bases at V and 5 bases at J, with 12 bases between the two ends. The DNA for the CDR3 is TGCGCCAGCAGCTTGGATCAGGGGTTCAACGAGCAGTACTTC. Its protein product is CASSLDQGFNEQYF. The full variable domain, with the rest looked up from reference TRBV5-1 and TRBJ2-7, is KAGVTQTPRYLIKTRGQQVTLSCSPISGHRSVSWYQQTPGQGLQFLFEYFSETQRNKGNFPGRFSGRQFSNSRSEMNVSTLELGDSALYLCASSLDQGFNEQYFGPGTRLTVT.

The V gene is TRBV5-1, the J gene TRBJ1-4; D is unresolved. CDR1 is SGHRS, CDR2 YFSETQ, per germline. The length of the CDR3 is 15 residues. V lost 0 bases and J lost 4, with 10 bases in between. The CDR3 DNA reads as TGCGCCAGCAGCTTGGAAGGACGGCATAATGAAAAACTGTTTTTT. It specifies CASSLEGRHNEKLFF. Full variable domain (missing parts from reference TRBV5-1 and TRBJ1-4): KAGVTQTPRYLIKTRGQQVTLSCSPISGHRSVSWYQQTPGQGLQFLFEYFSETQRNKGNFPGRFSGRQFSNSRSEMNVSTLELGDSALYLCASSLEGRHNEKLFFGSGTQLSVL.

This clone has a single count. The rearrangement links TRBV18 to TRBJ2-1; 8 positions match TRBD2. The V segment lost 3 bases and the J segment 6 bases; nucleotides outside the gene matches: 4. The V gene's germline CDR1 is KGHSH and CDR2 LQKENI. This CDR3 region has 14 residues. The CDR3 reads CASSPPGGFNEQFF. CDR3 DNA sequence: TGTGCCAGCTCACCCCCGGGAGGGTTCAATGAGCAGTTCTTC.

This chain links TRBV19 with TRBJ1-5; possible D gene TRBD1, 6 bases. V shed 1 base and J shed 8 bases, with 18 bases lying between them. This CDR3 region has 16 residues. From germline, CDR1 is LNHDA and CDR2 SQIVND (reference sequence). CDR3 amino acids: CASSIGGGGRLKPQHF. In nucleotides, the CDR3 is TGTGCCAGTAGTATAGGGGGGGGCGGACGGCTCAAGCCCCAGCATTTT.

The chain couples TRBV10-2 to TRBJ2-1; D may be TRBD2 (5 bases). CDR3 length: 12 amino acids. The germline V and J ends were trimmed by 6 bases and 9 bases, with 12 bases remaining between them. Germline V lookup: CDR1 WSHSY, CDR2 SAAADI. The CDR3 here is CASSVVRGEQFF. As DNA, the CDR3 is TGCGCCAGCAGCGTAGTCCGGGGTGAGCAGTTCTTC.

This rearrangement joins TRBV12-5 to TRBJ2-2; D perhaps matches TRBD2 (6 bases). Trimming pared 6 bases from V and 5 bases from J, leaving 7 bases between. The germline CDR1 and CDR2 sequences are LGHNT and FRNRAP. CDR3 length equals 12 residues. The CDR3 loop reads CASGEGTGELFF. The DNA of the CDR3 is TGTGCTAGTGGGGAGGGGACCGGGGAGCTGTTTTTT.

In DNA, the CDR3 is TGCGCCAGCAGCTTGGCCTCAGGGACAGGGAACACTGAAGCTTTCTTT. Its translation is CASSLASGTGNTEAFF. The V gene is TRBV5-1, the J gene TRBJ1-1, with 8 positions matching TRBD1. CDR1 and CDR2 (germline): SGHRS, YFSETQ. The CDR3 runs to 16 residues. J was trimmed by 1 base and V by 0 bases; bases with no gene match: 5.

This clone has more than one count but fewer than ten. The chain has TRBV15 and TRBJ2-1, with TRBD1 matching 7 bases. After removal of 3 bases from V and 4 bases from J, the junction contained 15 bases not matched to a gene. Germline CDR1 LNHNV, CDR2 YYDKDF (reference sequence). CDR3 length: 18 amino acids. In nucleotides, the CDR3 is TGTGCCACCAGCAGTCTGGGATTGTCGGGACAGACTTACAATGAGCAGTTCTTC. Residues: CATSSLGLSGQTYNEQFF.

V is TRBV30 and J is TRBJ2-5; the match to TRBD2 covers 11 bases. Germline trimming cut 3 bases from V and 4 bases from J; bases unmatched to any gene: 7. The CDR3 is 15 amino acids. From germline, CDR1 is GTSNPN and CDR2 SVGIG (reference sequence). DNA for the CDR3: TGTGCCTGGAGCCGATCAGGGACTAGCGGAGAGACCCAGTACTTC. Translation: CAWSRSGTSGETQYF.